These 18 T cell receptor beta chains came from one sample sequenced in a study of blood T cell repertoires in COVID-19. Repertoires were generated with immunoSEQ multiplex PCR, while TCRdb's copy carries only in-frame clones and drops some. In the table there are approximately 63,000 clones, around 90% of which are singletons. The sample taken for sequencing was peripheral blood. The receptors stem from an elderly woman with active COVID-19.

The rearrangement uses TRBV2 and TRBJ1-4; D not certain. The V end was cut by 5 bases, the J end by 8 bases, with 12 bases between. Germline values: CDR1 SNHLY, CDR2 FYNNEI. CDR3 size: 13 residues. CDR3 sequence: CASSYVGGEKLFF. CDR3 DNA sequence: TGTGCCAGCAGTTACGTAGGAGGGGAAAAACTGTTTTTT.

V usage is TRBV5-1 and J usage is TRBJ2-3; 7 bases map to TRBD1. Germline V gene sequence: CDR1 SGHRS, CDR2 YFSETQ. The junction had 8 bases not matched to a gene; V was cut back by 5 bases and J by 5 bases. CDR3 length: 14 amino acids. In DNA form, the CDR3 reads TGCGCCAGCAGGCCCAGACAGGGCGGAGATACGCAGTATTTT. Translating gives CASRPRQGGDTQYF.

The chain couples TRBV6-5 to TRBJ2-7; 8 nucleotides align to TRBD1. The CDR3 covers 15 residues. The junction had 5 bases not matched to a gene; V was cut back by 2 bases and J by 2 bases. Looked up from germline, CDR1 is MNHEY and CDR2 is SVGAGI. CDR3 DNA: TGTGCCAGCAGTTACCTGGGGACAGGTACCTACGAGCAGTACTTC. This codes for CASSYLGTGTYEQYF.

V usage is TRBV28 and J usage is TRBJ1-2; the match to TRBD1 covers 9 bases. The CDR3 loop spans 15 amino acids. The germline V gene encodes CDR1 MDHEN and CDR2 SYDVKM. Unmatched junction bases numbered 6, after V lost 3 bases and J lost 4 bases. DNA for the CDR3: TGTGCCAGCAGTTTGGGGACAGGGTCAAGCTATGGCTACACCTTC. Its translation: CASSLGTGSSYGYTF.

On this clone: Because it lacks the conserved phenylalanine or tryptophan at the end, this CDR3 is likely a read error. Because the CDR3's place on the DNA is in doubt, the DNA is left out and the CDR3 is given as listed by TCRdb. V usage is TRBV28 and J usage is TRBJ1-2; the listed D gene, TRBD1, was not tested against the DNA. The CDR3 is 14 residues long, ends included. In germline, CDR1 is MDHEN, CDR2 SYDVKM. The CDR3 is CASTTGGTGGMSSL.

This clone appeared a few times. This chain joins TRBV2 and TRBJ2-1; D is ambiguous. The V end was cut by 2 bases, the J end by 10 bases, with 6 bases between. Germline V gene data show CDR1 as SNHLY and CDR2 as FYNNEI. The CDR3 has 11 residues. The chain's CDR3 is CASSESLEQFF. In DNA, the CDR3 is TGTGCCAGCAGTGAATCCCTGGAGCAGTTCTTC.

The rearrangement joins TRBV11-3 to TRBJ2-1; D is perhaps TRBD1 (5 bases). Between the trimmed V and J ends, which lost 3 bases and 7 bases, there was a span of 10 bases. This CDR3 has 13 residues. CDR1 and CDR2 from the germline V gene are SGHNT and YENEEA. The CDR3 DNA follows: TGTGCCAGCAGCTTCGGCAGGGCGAATGAGCAGTTCTTC. Translated, it gives CASSFGRANEQFF.

The chain combines TRBV4-3 with TRBJ2-6; D ambiguous. Germline CDR1 and CDR2: LGHNA and YSLEER. Deletions cut 0 bases from V and 3 bases from J, with 6 bases between. The CDR3 is 15 residues long. Here the CDR3 reads CASSQDPFGANVLTF. CDR3 nucleotides: TGCGCCAGCAGCCAAGATCCGTTTGGGGCCAACGTCCTGACTTTC.

This clone was counted only a few times. V usage is TRBV19 and J usage is TRBJ1-3; a weak D match, TRBD1 (5 bases). The germline V and J ends were trimmed by 5 bases and 0 bases, with 8 bases remaining between them. Germline V gives CDR1 LNHDA, CDR2 SQIVND (reference sequence). The CDR3 runs to 14 residues. In DNA form, the CDR3 reads TGTGCCAGTAGTGACAGATTCTCTGGAAACACCATATATTTT. It translates to CASSDRFSGNTIYF.

The rearrangement joins TRBV19 to TRBJ1-5; D unresolved. Trimming pared 4 bases from V and 9 bases from J, leaving 16 bases between. Looked up from germline, CDR1 is LNHDA and CDR2 is SQIVND (reference sequence). This CDR3 region has 14 residues. The CDR3 sequence: CASSRAGQGGPQHF. CDR3 nucleotide sequence: TGTGCCAGTAGTAGGGCCGGTCAAGGTGGGCCCCAGCATTTT.

This chain uses TRBV7-8 with TRBJ2-3, with D perhaps matching TRBD1 (5 bases). CDR1 and CDR2 from the germline V gene are SGHVS and FQNEAQ. The CDR3 has 14 amino acids. V was clipped by 5 bases and J by 3 bases, with 12 bases between them. CDR3 residues: CASSTRQSTDTQYF. The CDR3 bases are TGTGCCAGCAGCACTCGACAGTCGACAGATACGCAGTATTTT. Full variable domain (remainder filled in from reference TRBV7-8 and TRBJ2-3): GAGVSQSPRYKVAKRGQDVALRCDPISGHVSLFWYQQALGQGPEFLTYFQNEAQLDKSGLPSDRFFAERPEGSVSTLKIQRTQQEDSAVYLCASSTRQSTDTQYFGPGTRLTVL.

The chain joins TRBV10-3 to TRBJ1-2; 9 bases are shared with TRBD1. CDR1 ENHRY and CDR2 SYGVKD come from the germline V gene. J gave up 3 bases and V 4 bases, and 9 bases lay outside the gene matches. The CDR3 contains 16 residues. CDR3 in amino acids: CAISGSGTGSDYGYTF. The CDR3 bases are TGTGCCATCAGTGGGTCGGGGACAGGGAGCGACTATGGCTACACCTTC.

This clone showed up just a few times. The CDR3, as DNA: TGTGCCAGCAGCCCGCGGGGGTTGGGCTCCACAGATACGCAGTATTTT. Protein sequence: CASSPRGLGSTDTQYF. This rearrangement joins TRBV7-6 to TRBJ2-3, with 7 bases lining up with TRBD2. CDR3 length: 16 amino acids. Per the germline V gene, CDR1 is SGHVS and CDR2 is FNYEAQ. The trim removed 5 bases at V and 2 bases at J, leaving 10 bases unmatched.

The V gene is TRBV9, the J gene TRBJ2-1; 8 bases fit TRBD2. This CDR3 contains 19 residues. The germline V gene has CDR1 SGDLS and CDR2 YYNGEE. V lost 2 bases and J lost 0; bases outside the gene matches: 13. CDR3 sequence (DNA): TGTGCCAGCAGCGTGGGCGGTTGGGCGGGGGGCAGCTCCTACAATGAGCAGTTCTTC. It specifies CASSVGGWAGGSSYNEQFF.

This chain links TRBV28 with TRBJ1-2; tentative D call: TRBD1 (6 bases). This CDR3 is 13 amino acids long. Deletions cut 5 bases from V and 5 bases from J, with 12 bases between. Per the germline V gene, CDR1 is MDHEN and CDR2 is SYDVKM. In DNA form, the CDR3 reads TGTGCCAGCAGTCCTCGACAGGTATATGGCTACACCTTC. Its protein is CASSPRQVYGYTF.

The chain joins TRBV7-2 to TRBJ1-5; 7 bases align to TRBD1. V was pared by 5 bases and J by 4 bases, with 8 bases of the junction left unmatched. This CDR3 contains 15 residues. CDR1 and CDR2 from the germline V gene are SGHTA and FQGNSA. This CDR3 reads CASSAQGTENQPQHF. In nucleotides, the CDR3 is TGTGCCAGCAGCGCGCAAGGGACAGAGAATCAGCCCCAGCATTTT.

The gene calls are TRBV6-2 or TRBV6-3 and TRBJ1-5; 7 bases agree with TRBD1. V lost 6 bases and J lost 5; bases outside the gene matches: 4. CDR3 length equals 13 residues. Germline V gives CDR1 MNHEY, CDR2 SVGEGT. Written as DNA, the CDR3 is TGTGCCAGCAGCCGACAGGGACATCAGCCCCAGCATTTT. Amino acid sequence: CASSRQGHQPQHF.

The chain recombines TRBV19 with TRBJ1-3; 7 bases agree with TRBD1. V gave up 9 bases and J gave up 2 bases; unmatched junction bases: 7. The CDR3 runs to 14 residues. Germline values: CDR1 LNHDA, CDR2 SQIVND (reference sequence). The CDR3 here is CASNRGKPGNTIYF. The CDR3, as DNA: TGTGCCAGCAACAGGGGAAAACCTGGAAACACCATATATTTT.